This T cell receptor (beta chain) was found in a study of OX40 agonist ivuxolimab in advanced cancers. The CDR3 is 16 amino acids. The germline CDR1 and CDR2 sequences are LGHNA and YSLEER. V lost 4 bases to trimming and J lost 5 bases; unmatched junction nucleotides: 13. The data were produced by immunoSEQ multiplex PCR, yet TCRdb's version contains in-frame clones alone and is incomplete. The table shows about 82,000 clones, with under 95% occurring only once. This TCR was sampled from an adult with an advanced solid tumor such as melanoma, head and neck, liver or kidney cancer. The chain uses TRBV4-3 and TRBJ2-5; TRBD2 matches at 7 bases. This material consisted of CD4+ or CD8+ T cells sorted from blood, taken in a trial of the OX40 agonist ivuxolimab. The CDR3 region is CASSLNPWGGVETQYF. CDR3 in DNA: TGCGCCAGCAGCCTAAATCCCTGGGGGGGGGTGGAGACCCAGTACTTC.